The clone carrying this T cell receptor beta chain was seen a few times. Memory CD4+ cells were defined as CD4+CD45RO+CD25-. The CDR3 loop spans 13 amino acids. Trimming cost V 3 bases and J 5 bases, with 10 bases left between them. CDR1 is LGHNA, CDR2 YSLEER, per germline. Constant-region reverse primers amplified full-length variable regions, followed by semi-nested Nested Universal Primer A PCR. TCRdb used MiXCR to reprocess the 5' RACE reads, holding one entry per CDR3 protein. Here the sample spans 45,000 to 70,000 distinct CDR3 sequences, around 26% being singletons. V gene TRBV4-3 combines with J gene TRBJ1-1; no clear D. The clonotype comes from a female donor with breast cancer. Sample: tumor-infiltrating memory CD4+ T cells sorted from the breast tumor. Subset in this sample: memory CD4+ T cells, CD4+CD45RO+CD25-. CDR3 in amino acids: CASSQTPGTEAFF. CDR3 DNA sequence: TGCGCCAGCAGCCAGACCCCGGGGACTGAAGCTTTCTTT.